A selection of T cell receptor beta chains follows, all from one sample in a study of molecular identifiers for immune sequencing clone quantification. TCRdb redid the calling of the PCR reads with MiXCR, one entry per CDR3 protein. In the table there are 20,000 or so distinct CDR3 sequences, 20% to 25% of which are singletons. The specimen was naive CD8+ T cells from blood, with Jurkat cell RNA spiked in. These TCRs come from a human donor in good health. Some libraries in this study had Jurkat cell RNA spiked in. Each CDR3 is given with its conserved first and last residue. A D gene is named only where the DNA matches it firmly. Rows may omit the clone size; those that give it use once, few, many or a size class.

few TRBJ1-6 . TRBV28 TGTGCCAGCAGTTTTCGGACAGTCAACTCACCCCTCCACTTT CASSFRTVNSPLHF
. TRBJ2-3 TRBD2 TRBV4-3 TGCGCCAGCAGCCAAAGTCTAGCGGGAGGAGGTACGCAGTATTTT CASSQSLAGGGTQYF
. TRBJ1-4 . TRBV4-3 TGCGCCAGCAGCCAAGGCCCGTCGGGTGGTAATGAAAAACTGTTTTTT CASSQGPSGGNEKLFF
. TRBJ2-1 TRBD2 TRBV6-2/TRBV6-3 TGTGCCAGCAGTTACTCCGACGGCCGACTAGCGGGAGGGAGCGAGCAGTTCTTC CASSYSDGRLAGGSEQFF
many TRBJ2-7 TRBD2 TRBV9 TGTGCCAGCAGCGTTCAAGCGGGAGACCTGTACGAGCAGTACTTC CASSVQAGDLYEQYF
many TRBJ2-3 TRBD1 TRBV7-2 TGTGCCAGCAGCTCGAGTTGGGGACAGATCACAGATACGCAGTATTTT CASSSSWGQITDTQYF
many TRBJ1-1 . TRBV24-1 TGTGCCACCAGTGAGAGCAGGGGCGGCACTGAAGCTTTCTTT CATSESRGGTEAFF
many TRBJ2-1 . TRBV28 TGTGCCAGCAGTTTTGGGCGAAGCGGGTCCTACAATGAGCAGTTCTTC CASSFGRSGSYNEQFF
medium-sized TRBJ1-3 . TRBV20-1 TGCAGTGCTAGTACAGGCTCTGGAAACACCATATATTTT CSASTGSGNTIYF
many TRBJ2-1 TRBD1 TRBV5-6 TGTGCCAGCAGCTCCGGGACAGACAATGAGCAGTTCTTC CASSSGTDNEQFF
many TRBJ2-1 TRBD1 TRBV6-5 TGTGCCAGCAGCCCCTGGGGGACAGGGGATGGGAATGAGCAGTTCTTC CASSPWGTGDGNEQFF
many TRBJ2-1 . TRBV4-3 TGCGCCAGCAGCCCAGATGGGAGTCCTAACAATGAGCAGTTCTTC CASSPDGSPNNEQFF
few TRBJ2-3 . TRBV20-1 TGCGGTGCTAAAACTAGGCCAGATACGCAGTATTTT CGAKTRPDTQYF
. TRBJ2-7 TRBD2 TRBV3-1 TGTGCCAGCAGCCAAGCCGGGACTAGTGACGAGCAGTACTTC CASSQAGTSDEQYF
many TRBJ2-3 . TRBV20-1 TGCAGTGCTAGCTCCTCTAGCACAGATACGCAGTATTTT CSASSSSTDTQYF
many TRBJ2-7 TRBD2 TRBV6-2/TRBV6-3 TGTGCCAGCAGTTACTTTGGCGGGAGTCTCTACGAGCAGTACTTC CASSYFGGSLYEQYF
. TRBJ1-6 . TRBV6-2/TRBV6-3 TGTGCCAGCAGTTACTTACAGGGCGGCTCACCCCTCCACTTT CASSYLQGGSPLHF
many TRBJ2-5 . TRBV6-2/TRBV6-3 TGTGCCAGCAGTTACGGTCTCACCGACGGACGCAGCAGCCAAGAGACCCAGTACTTC CASSYGLTDGRSSQETQYF
. TRBJ1-5 . TRBV20-1 TGCAGTGCTAGAGATACCGTAAATAGCAATCAGCCCCAGCATTTT CSARDTVNSNQPQHF
medium-sized TRBJ2-3 . TRBV12-3/TRBV12-4 TGTGCCAGCAGTTTCTCGAGCACAGATACGCAGTATTTT CASSFSSTDTQYF
. TRBJ2-3 TRBD2 TRBV27 TGTGCCAGCAGTCCGTGGACTAGCGGGAGGCCAGATACGCAGTATTTT CASSPWTSGRPDTQYF
. TRBJ2-3 . TRBV5-1 TGCGCCAGCAGCTTGTCCTCGCGGACTAGCACAGATACGCAGTATTTT CASSLSSRTSTDTQYF
medium-sized TRBJ1-5 . TRBV7-9 TGTGCCAGCAGCTTAGCCGCAGGGGACAATCAGCCCCAGCATTTT CASSLAAGDNQPQHF
once TRBJ2-3 . TRBV5-6 TGTGCCAGCAGCTTTGGCGGGAACTGGGGCACAGATACGCAGTATTTT CASSFGGNWGTDTQYF
many TRBJ1-5 . TRBV7-2 TGTGCCAGCAGCCCAGGACATACGGTAGGACAGCCCCAGCATTTT CASSPGHTVGQPQHF
. TRBJ2-1 TRBD1 TRBV4-1 TGCGCCAGCAGCCAAGGCCAGGGGGCTAGTGAGCAGTTCTTC CASSQGQGASEQFF
few TRBJ1-5 TRBD1 TRBV27 TGTGCCAGCAGTTCAAGCCCGGGACAGGGTCGTGAGCCCCAGCATTTT CASSSSPGQGREPQHF
. TRBJ1-2 . TRBV11-2 TGTGCCAGCAGCTTAACCGGGACGATTAACTATGGCTACACCTTC CASSLTGTINYGYTF
many TRBJ1-5 . TRBV5-1 TGCGCCAGCAGCTTATCAGGGGGCAATCAGCCCCAGCATTTT CASSLSGGNQPQHF
. TRBJ2-3 . TRBV5-6 TGTGCCAGCAGCCCAGGACAGTATACGCAGTATTTT CASSPGQYTQYF
many TRBJ2-1 . TRBV5-5 TGTGCCAGCAGCTCGACTGGGGATGAGCAGTTCTTC CASSSTGDEQFF
medium-sized TRBJ1-2 TRBD1 TRBV12-3/TRBV12-4 TGTGCCAGCAGTTCCCAACAGGGGAACTATGGCTACACCTTC CASSSQQGNYGYTF
many TRBJ1-5 TRBD1 TRBV2 TGTGCCAGCAGCCTCGATCCCCTTTTCGACAGGGGGCCTAGCAATCAGCCCCAGCATTTT CASSLDPLFDRGPSNQPQHF
many TRBJ2-1 . TRBV9 TGTGCCAGCAGCGAAAATCACAATGAGCAGTTCTTC CASSENHNEQFF
. TRBJ2-7 . TRBV5-1 TGCGCCAGCAGCCCCGGGGCAGGACGCTCCTACGAGCAGTACTTC CASSPGAGRSYEQYF
medium-sized TRBJ2-1 . TRBV29-1 TGCAGCGTTGTCCCCGCGGATGAGCAGTTCTTC CSVVPADEQFF
few TRBJ1-4 . TRBV5-4 TGTGCCAGCAGCCCAGGGACTGATGAAAAACTGTTTTTT CASSPGTDEKLFF
many TRBJ2-1 TRBD2 TRBV19 TGTGCCAGTAATGACCTCTATGGGAGGGACAATGAGCAGTTCTTC CASNDLYGRDNEQFF
few TRBJ2-2 . TRBV6-5 TGTGCCAGCAGTAGTCTTGGAGGGGGGGAGCTGTTTTTT CASSSLGGGELFF
. TRBJ2-2 . TRBV15 TGTGCCACCAGCAGCAGGAGGAACACCGGGGAGCTGTTTTTT CATSSRRNTGELFF
many TRBJ1-4 TRBD1 TRBV20-1 TGCAGTGCTGCCGGGACAGGGGGCTTCACAACTAATGAAAAACTGTTTTTT CSAAGTGGFTTNEKLFF
many TRBJ2-1 TRBD2 TRBV7-8 TGTGCCAGCAACCGGTTTCTTGGGACTAGCGGCAATGAGCAGTTCTTC CASNRFLGTSGNEQFF
few TRBJ2-5 . TRBV13 TGTGCCAGCAGCGAGGGAGGTCGGCTGGGGCGGGCGAGGGAGACCCAGTACTTC CASSEGGRLGRARETQYF
few TRBJ1-2 . TRBV28 TGTGCCAGCAGTCTGAAAATTCCGTTTAACTATGGCTACACCTTC CASSLKIPFNYGYTF
few TRBJ1-5 . TRBV27 TGTGCCAGCAGTTTAGTGGGTATCGGCAATCAGCCCCAGCATTTT CASSLVGIGNQPQHF
many TRBJ2-1 . TRBV6-2/TRBV6-3 TGTGCCAGCAATCTAACCCCAAGGAATGAGCAGTTCTTC CASNLTPRNEQFF
many TRBJ2-7 . TRBV10-3 TGTGCCATCAGTGAGTCGGACCCCTACGAGCAGTACTTC CAISESDPYEQYF
. TRBJ2-1 . TRBV4-3 TGCGCCAGCAGCCAAGACGTATTCCCCTCCTACAATGAGCAGTTCTTC CASSQDVFPSYNEQFF
many TRBJ2-1 TRBD1 TRBV9 TGTGCCAGCAGCACCCGGACAGGGAGCAATGAGCAGTTCTTC CASSTRTGSNEQFF
medium-sized TRBJ2-5 . TRBV11-1 TGTGCCAGCAGCTCTCTAGCGAACATACGTGAGACCCAGTACTTC CASSSLANIRETQYF
. TRBJ2-2 . TRBV4-3 TGCGCCAGCAGCGAGTGGGGGACAAAAGCGAACACCGGGGAGCTGTTTTTT CASSEWGTKANTGELFF
. TRBJ2-1 TRBD2 TRBV10-3 TGTGCCATCAGTGAGGGGATACGGGCTAGCGGGAGTCATGAGCAGTTCTTC CAISEGIRASGSHEQFF
. TRBJ2-5 . TRBV28 TGTGCCAGCAGTTTAGGTACAGGTCGCGAGACCCAGTACTTC CASSLGTGRETQYF
once TRBJ2-1 TRBD1 TRBV7-2 TGTGCCAGCAGCTTGTGGGACAGGGTTGTCAATGAGCAGTTCTTC CASSLWDRVVNEQFF
medium-sized TRBJ2-3 . TRBV5-1 TGCGCCAGCAGCGAGTCGGACTCTACGACAGATACGCAGTATTTT CASSESDSTTDTQYF
. TRBJ2-1 TRBD2 TRBV3-1 TGTGCCAGCAGCCAAGATAGTATGGGGGGGGCCTACAATGAGCAGTTCTTC CASSQDSMGGAYNEQFF
. TRBJ2-7 TRBD2 TRBV20-1 TGCAGTGCTAGAGTCCCGGCTAGCGGCTACGAGCAGTACTTC CSARVPASGYEQYF
many TRBJ2-7 . TRBV7-9 TGTGCCAGCAGCTTACTCCTCCGGGGGGCCGGTGAGCAGTACTTC CASSLLLRGAGEQYF
many TRBJ1-4 TRBD1 TRBV4-3 TGCGCCAGCAGCCAGCGGACAGGGGAAACTGAAAAACTGTTTTTT CASSQRTGETEKLFF